The clone carrying this T cell receptor beta chain was detected ten times or more. Antigen unknown. Both blood RNA, taken from unsorted whole blood, and germline DNA were extracted. The record originates from a study of tumor-infiltrating lymphocytes in primary liver carcinoma. Study context: Primary liver carcinoma, confirmed by histopathology, was surgically resected.

Study findings and constraints: Compared with blood, tumor repertoires held significantly more in their top 250 clones. Overlap in tumor-adjacent and tumor-blood pairs fell below that of tumor region pairs.

TCR beta cDNA was prepared out of about 510 ng total RNA by means of a constant-region primer. Slightly modified ARM-PCR served as the procedure for the TCR beta libraries. These libraries came from three rounds of nested multiplex PCR. Primers for the first two PCR rounds were TRBV1-TRBV30 forward primers and a C-beta reverse primer (about 9 cycles per round). TCRdb independently ran MiXCR on the multiplex PCR reads; one entry per CDR3 protein. The data contain 200,000 or so distinct CDR3 sequences, 65% of them seen just once; the ten biggest clones take up about 7.1%. Germline-derived CDR1 and CDR2 are ENHRY and SYGVKD. Germline trimming cut 6 bases from V and 3 bases from J; bases unmatched to any gene: 10. The CDR3 is 17 residues long.

This clonotype originated in a woman between 55 and 75 years old with primary liver carcinoma and hepatitis B virus infection. The sequenced material came from peripheral blood. The rearrangement uses TRBV10-3 and TRBJ2-2; 10 bases match TRBD1. CDR3 in amino acids: CAIRARGTGEYTGELFF. The CDR3 DNA sequence: TGTGCCATCAGAGCTCGAGGGACAGGGGAATACACCGGGGAGCTGTTTTTT.